The 25 T cell receptor beta chains in this list originate from one sample, sequenced in a study of Ad26.COV2.S vaccination and SARS-CoV-2 variants. Treatment described: 15 to 20 received Ad26.COV2.S at low or high dose, single or two shots; 5 received placebo; per-sample allocation not given. Collection of samples fell on day 63 after the first vaccine or placebo injection. Using immunoSEQ multiplex PCR, the repertoire was profiled, and TCRdb retains in-frame clones only, with some absent. Of hundreds of thousands of clones in the sample, about 83% were seen once. The source was peripheral blood, collected in a trial of Ad26.COV2.S vaccine versus placebo. The receptors come from a person between 18 and 59 years old who received the Ad26.COV2.S COVID-19 vaccine or a placebo.

V is TRBV11-2 and J is TRBJ2-7, with a possible D match to TRBD1 (5 bases). The V gene lost 4 bases and the J gene lost 3 bases, with 7 bases spanning the gap. CDR1 and CDR2 from the germline V gene are SGHAT and FQNNGV. This CDR3 region has 12 residues. The CDR3 protein is CASSSQGYEQYF. The CDR3 DNA reads TGTGCCAGCAGCTCGCAGGGCTACGAGCAGTACTTC.

The genes are TRBV28 and TRBJ1-4; unclear D gene. The CDR3 totals 11 residues. Germline lookup yields CDR1 MDHEN and CDR2 SYDVKM. V shed 6 bases and J shed 4 bases, with 3 bases lying between them. CDR3 loop: CASSNNEKLFF. DNA of the CDR3: TGTGCCAGCAGCAATAATGAAAAACTGTTTTTT.

The rearrangement joins TRBV5-1 to TRBJ1-1; D may be TRBD1 (6 bases). Trimming removed 5 bases from V and 0 bases from J, with 11 bases in between. Germline V gene lookup returns CDR1 SGHRS and CDR2 YFSETQ. The CDR3 length is 14 residues. The CDR3 DNA is TGCGCCAGCAGACCGGGACAATTGAACACTGAAGCTTTCTTT. Translating gives CASRPGQLNTEAFF.

V gene TRBV5-6 combines with J gene TRBJ2-1, with 7 bases lining up with TRBD1. The germline V gene has CDR1 SGHDT and CDR2 YYEEEE. This CDR3 comprises 15 residues. V lost 3 bases and J lost 2; bases outside the gene matches: 5. CDR3 protein: CASSYDRVPYNEQFF. The CDR3 DNA follows: TGTGCCAGCAGCTATGACAGGGTACCCTACAATGAGCAGTTCTTC. Variable domain in full (rest from reference TRBV5-6 and TRBJ2-1): DAGVTQSPTHLIKTRGQQVTLRCSPKSGHDTVSWYQQALGQGPQFIFQYYEEEERQRGNFPDRFSGHQFPNYSSELNVNALLLGDSALYLCASSYDRVPYNEQFFGPGTRLTVL.

The chain combines TRBV9 with TRBJ1-5; the D is unclear. The CDR3 has 13 residues. Trimming shortened V by 4 bases and J by 4 bases, and 9 bases separated the two germline ends. Germline V gene lookup returns CDR1 SGDLS and CDR2 YYNGEE. The DNA for the CDR3 is TGTGCCAGCAGCCGTGGGTCAAATCAGCCCCAGCATTTT. It encodes CASSRGSNQPQHF. Full variable domain (remainder filled in from reference TRBV9 and TRBJ1-5): DSGVTQTPKHLITATGQRVTLRCSPRSGDLSVYWYQQSLDQGLQFLIQYYNGEERAKGNILERFSAQQFPDLHSELNLSSLELGDSALYFCASSRGSNQPQHFGDGTRLSIL.

The rearrangement links TRBV5-1 to TRBJ2-7; 7 bases map to TRBD2. After removal of 3 bases from V and 2 bases from J, the junction contained 8 bases not matched to a gene. Germline assignment: CDR1 SGHRS and CDR2 YFSETQ. CDR3 size: 15 residues. DNA for the CDR3: TGCGCCAGCAGCTCCACCAGCGGGATAACCTACGAGCAGTACTTC. It specifies CASSSTSGITYEQYF.

The rearrangement joins TRBV7-3 to TRBJ1-4; D is perhaps TRBD1 (6 bases). This CDR3 spans 18 amino acids. From germline, CDR1 is SGHTA and CDR2 FQGTGA. V shed 5 bases and J shed 8 bases, with 27 bases lying between them. This CDR3 reads CASSLNIAGQPPSEKLFF. CDR3 bases: TGTGCCAGCAGCCTCAACATAGCCGGACAGCCACCTTCCGAAAAACTGTTTTTT. Combining the CDR3 with reference TRBV7-3 and TRBJ1-4 gives the whole variable domain GAGVSQTPSNKVTEKGKYVELRCDPISGHTALYWYRQSLGQGPEFLIYFQGTGAADDSGLPNDRFFAVRPEGSVSTLKIQRTERGDSAVYLCASSLNIAGQPPSEKLFFGSGTQLSVL.

Details on this clone: Different DNA sequences within this sample yield the same CDR3. The CDR3 nucleotides read TGTGCCAGTAGTATCGGTTCAGGAGCTAACTATGGCTACACCTTC. Protein: CASSIGSGANYGYTF. The chain carries TRBV19 and TRBJ1-2, with D hard to call. In germline, CDR1 is LNHDA, CDR2 SQIVND (reference sequence). V lost 3 bases and J lost 0, with 11 bases in between. The CDR3 sequence is 15 residues long.

J is TRBJ1-1 and V is TRBV27; D unresolved. In germline, CDR1 is MNHEY, CDR2 SMNVEV (reference sequence). CDR3 length: 14 amino acids. With 6 bases removed from V and 2 bases from J, the gap between germline ends came to 13 bases. Written as DNA, the CDR3 is TGTGCCAGCAGGTCCCCCCAAAGTAACACTGAAGCTTTCTTT. It encodes CASRSPQSNTEAFF.

This clone was detected a few times. The chain's CDR3 is CASSVGYRNSPLHF. CDR3 bases: TGTGCCAGCAGCGTAGGATACCGTAATTCACCCCTCCACTTT. This sequence joins TRBV9 and TRBJ1-6; D uncertain. Germline CDR1 and CDR2: SGDLS and YYNGEE. This CDR3 has 14 residues. The V end was cut by 0 bases, the J end by 6 bases, with 7 bases between.

The chain couples TRBV27 to TRBJ1-5; D unresolved. Germline V gene sequence: CDR1 MNHEY, CDR2 SMNVEV (reference sequence). Trimming removed 2 bases from V and 9 bases from J, with 11 bases in between. This CDR3 is built from 13 residues. The CDR3 nucleotides read TGTGCCAGCAGTTTAGGCACTCAAGGGCCCCAGCATTTT. It specifies CASSLGTQGPQHF.

The genes are TRBV6-6 and TRBJ1-1; 10 positions agree with TRBD1. The CDR3 length is 15 residues. Germline V gene sequence: CDR1 MNHNY, CDR2 SVGAGI (reference sequence). Trimming took 6 bases from V and 7 from J; bases not matched to a gene: 11. The CDR3 DNA reads TGTGCCAGCAGGAAAGCCGGGACAGGGGACTTTGAAGCTTTCTTT. Amino acids: CASRKAGTGDFEAFF.

This clone appeared a few times. The chain couples TRBV4-1 to TRBJ1-1; no definite D call. V shed 4 bases and J shed 5 bases, with 11 bases lying between them. This CDR3 is 13 amino acids long. Looked up from germline, CDR1 is MGHRA and CDR2 is YSYEKL. The CDR3 DNA is TGCGCCAGCAGCCCTTACGGGCGGACTGAAGCTTTCTTT. Translated, it gives CASSPYGRTEAFF.

The rearrangement uses TRBV27 and TRBJ2-7; D gene uncertain. In germline, CDR1 is MNHEY, CDR2 SMNVEV (reference sequence). The CDR3 contains 13 residues. V shed 2 bases and J shed 9 bases, with 14 bases lying between them. CDR3 region: CASSLMSASAQYF. In DNA form, the CDR3 reads TGTGCCAGCAGTTTAATGTCCGCTTCTGCGCAGTACTTC.

This clone showed up just a few times. The chain recombines TRBV5-4 with TRBJ2-2; D is unresolved. V lost 1 base and J lost 6, with 4 bases in between. This CDR3 has 12 residues. Per germline, CDR1 SGHNT and CDR2 YYREEE (reference sequence). CDR3 bases: TGTGCCAGCAGCTTGAGGTCCGGGGAGCTGTTTTTT. Its translation is CASSLRSGELFF.

The chain recombines TRBV27 with TRBJ2-5; 10 nucleotides match TRBD1. CDR1 MNHEY and CDR2 SMNVEV come from the germline V gene (reference sequence). V lost 4 bases and J lost 5; bases outside the gene matches: 7. The CDR3 runs 15 residues. CDR3 bases: TGTGCCAGCAGTTCCCTCGGGACAGGGGTTGAGACCCAGTACTTC. This encodes CASSSLGTGVETQYF.

The V call is TRBV27, the J call TRBJ2-1, with 7 bases identical to TRBD2. Looked up from germline, CDR1 is MNHEY and CDR2 is SMNVEV (reference sequence). The CDR3 is 13 residues long. V shed 3 bases and J 6 bases; nucleotides not matched to a gene: 2. CDR3 nucleotide sequence: TGTGCCAGCAGTTTCCGACTAGCCAATGAGCAGTTCTTC. As protein: CASSFRLANEQFF.

The chain links TRBV6-2 or TRBV6-3 to TRBJ1-6; possibly TRBD1 for D (5 bases). The CDR3 has 13 residues. The germline V gene encodes CDR1 MNHEY and CDR2 SVGEGT. V gave up 4 bases and J gave up 10 bases, with 11 bases separating them. DNA for the CDR3: TGTGCCAGCAGTTCCCAGGGCGACTCACCCCTCCACTTT. This encodes CASSSQGDSPLHF.

The chain recombines TRBV14 with TRBJ2-1; TRBD2 agrees at 9 bases. The CDR3 sequence is 21 residues long. Looked up from germline, CDR1 is SGHDN and CDR2 is FVKESK. J lost 1 base, V lost 1 base, and 17 bases had no gene match. CDR3 loop: CASSQGRAGGLGLGSYNEQFF. In DNA, the CDR3 is TGTGCCAGCAGCCAAGGTCGAGCGGGGGGCCTGGGGCTGGGATCCTACAATGAGCAGTTCTTC.

This chain connects TRBV4-3 to TRBJ2-2; D remains unclear. The CDR3 is 14 amino acids. CDR1 is LGHNA and CDR2 is YSLEER in the germline V gene. Trimming took off 4 bases at V and 1 base at J, with 7 bases between the two ends. For the CDR3, the DNA is TGCGCCAGCAGCCTGGCCCAGAACACCGGGGAGCTGTTTTTT. This translates into CASSLAQNTGELFF.

The chain links TRBV15 to TRBJ2-3; 7 bases line up with TRBD2. The CDR3 is 17 amino acids. The trim removed 0 bases at V and 4 bases at J, leaving 10 bases unmatched. Germline V lookup: CDR1 LNHNV, CDR2 YYDKDF (reference sequence). CDR3 nucleotides: TGTGCCACCAGCAGAGAAGGAGGGAGGGCCTTTGCAGATACGCAGTATTTT. It codes for CATSREGGRAFADTQYF.

This rearrangement joins TRBV18 to TRBJ2-2; TRBD1 might be the D (6 bases). This CDR3 spans 16 amino acids. CDR1 KGHSH and CDR2 LQKENI come from the germline V gene. V lost 3 bases to trimming and J lost 5 bases, with 16 bases between them. The chain's CDR3 is CASSPLGQGWTGELFF. The CDR3 DNA sequence: TGTGCCAGCTCACCCCTAGGTCAGGGGTGGACCGGGGAGCTGTTTTTT.

V is TRBV9 and J is TRBJ1-5; 8 bases are a match to TRBD1. CDR1 is SGDLS and CDR2 is YYNGEE in the germline V gene. The CDR3 length is 17 residues. The trim removed 5 bases at V and 2 bases at J, leaving 12 bases unmatched. CDR3 sequence (DNA): TGTGCCAGCAGTGCCGGGTTGGGGGGACAGGGCAATCAGCCCCAGCATTTT. Translating it yields CASSAGLGGQGNQPQHF.

The table lists this clone with a count of one. The V call is TRBV6-1, the J call TRBJ2-7; no clear D. The V end lost 1 base, the J end lost 2 bases, and 12 bases lay between the germline ends. Germline V lookup: CDR1 MNHNS, CDR2 SASEGT. There are 15 residues in the CDR3. CDR3 DNA sequence: TGTGCCAGCAGTGAAGGAAACGGGTACCCCTACGAGCAGTACTTC. It encodes CASSEGNGYPYEQYF.

The V gene is TRBV24-1, the J gene TRBJ2-3; the D gene is possibly TRBD1 (5 bases). The germline gives CDR1 KGHDR, CDR2 SFDVKD. CDR3 length: 15 amino acids. The germline V and J ends were trimmed by 0 bases and 7 bases, with 13 bases remaining between them. The CDR3 sequence: CATSDLTGSVNTQYF. In DNA, the CDR3 is TGTGCCACCAGTGATTTGACAGGCTCGGTTAATACGCAGTATTTT.